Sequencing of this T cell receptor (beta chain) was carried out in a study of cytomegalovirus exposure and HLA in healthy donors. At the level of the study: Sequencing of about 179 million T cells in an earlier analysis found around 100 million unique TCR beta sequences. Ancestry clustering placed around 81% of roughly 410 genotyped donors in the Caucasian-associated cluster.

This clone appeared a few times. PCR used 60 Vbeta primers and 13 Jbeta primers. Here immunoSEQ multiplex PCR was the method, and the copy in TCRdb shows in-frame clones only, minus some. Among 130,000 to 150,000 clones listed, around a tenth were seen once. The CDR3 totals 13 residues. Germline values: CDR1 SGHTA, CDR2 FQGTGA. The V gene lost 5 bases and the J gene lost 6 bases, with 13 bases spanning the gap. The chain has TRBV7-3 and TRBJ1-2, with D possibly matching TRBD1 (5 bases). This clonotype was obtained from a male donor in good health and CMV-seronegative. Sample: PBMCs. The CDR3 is CASSASQGNGYTF. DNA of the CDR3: TGTGCCAGCAGCGCTAGTCAGGGTAATGGCTACACCTTC.